This T cell receptor beta chain was documented in a study of blood T cell repertoires in COVID-19. At the level of the study: Spain, Italy and the United States supplied samples that represented acute and convalescent COVID-19.

Measured with immunoSEQ multiplex PCR; TCRdb has only the in-frame clones, and not every one. The sample records hundreds of thousands of clones, more than 75% being singletons. Germline V gives CDR1 MNHEY, CDR2 SVGAGI. The CDR3 has 11 amino acids. V shed 8 bases and J 5 bases; nucleotides not matched to a gene: 2. This clone was seen a handful of times. Sequenced: peripheral blood. The J gene is TRBJ2-5, the V gene TRBV6-5; 7 nucleotides match TRBD2. The TCR comes from a man between 70 and 80 years old with acute or convalescent COVID-19. CDR3 bases: TGTGCCAGCTTGCGGGGGGAGACCCAGTACTTC. Its translation is CASLRGETQYF.